These 4 T cell receptor beta chains were sequenced from one sample in a study of blood T cell repertoires in COVID-19. The data were produced by immunoSEQ multiplex PCR, yet TCRdb's version contains in-frame clones alone and is incomplete. The sample has roughly 43,000 clones; 82% are singletons. Sequencing input: peripheral blood. All receptors come from a woman aged 70-85 years with acute or convalescent COVID-19.

This clone has only a few counts. The rearrangement joins TRBV6-2 or TRBV6-3 to TRBJ1-2, with 7 positions matching TRBD1. The CDR3 sequence is 15 residues long. With 6 bases clipped from V and 1 base from J, the junction kept 8 bases outside the gene matches. Germline V gene sequence: CDR1 MNHEY, CDR2 SVGEGT. In nucleotides, the CDR3 is TGTGCCAGCAGCTTAAGGGGACAGCTTAACTATGGCTACACCTTC. It yields the protein CASSLRGQLNYGYTF.

The rearrangement joins TRBV7-9 to TRBJ1-2; possible D gene TRBD1, 6 bases. The CDR3 length is 16 residues. V was clipped by 4 bases and J by 8 bases, with 23 bases between them. Germline V gene lookup returns CDR1 SEHNR and CDR2 FQNEAQ (reference sequence). For the CDR3, the DNA is TGTGCCAGCAGCTCCACAGGGCCTAACTCCCTGGGGGGCTACACCTTC. Translation gives CASSSTGPNSLGGYTF. Supplemented by reference TRBV7-9 and TRBJ1-2, the full variable domain reads DTGVSQNPRHKITKRGQNVTFRCDPISEHNRLYWYRQTLGQGPEFLTYFQNEAQLEKSRLLSDRFSAERPKGSFSTLEIQRTEQGDSAMYLCASSSTGPNSLGGYTFGSGTRLTVV.

The chain couples TRBV12-3 or TRBV12-4 to TRBJ2-1; 11 bases are shared with TRBD2. The CDR3 is 12 residues long. CDR3 loop: CADGTSGSGQFF. The CDR3 bases are TGTGCGGACGGGACTAGCGGTAGCGGGCAGTTCTTC.

The chain has TRBV6-1 and TRBJ1-1; 7 bases align to TRBD1. Germline CDR1 and CDR2: MNHNS and SASEGT. V was pared by 3 bases and J by 7 bases, with 8 bases of the junction left unmatched. CDR3 length: 14 amino acids. CDR3 amino acids: CASSDYRGGGEAFF. Written as DNA, the CDR3 is TGTGCCAGCAGTGATTACAGGGGAGGCGGTGAAGCTTTCTTT.